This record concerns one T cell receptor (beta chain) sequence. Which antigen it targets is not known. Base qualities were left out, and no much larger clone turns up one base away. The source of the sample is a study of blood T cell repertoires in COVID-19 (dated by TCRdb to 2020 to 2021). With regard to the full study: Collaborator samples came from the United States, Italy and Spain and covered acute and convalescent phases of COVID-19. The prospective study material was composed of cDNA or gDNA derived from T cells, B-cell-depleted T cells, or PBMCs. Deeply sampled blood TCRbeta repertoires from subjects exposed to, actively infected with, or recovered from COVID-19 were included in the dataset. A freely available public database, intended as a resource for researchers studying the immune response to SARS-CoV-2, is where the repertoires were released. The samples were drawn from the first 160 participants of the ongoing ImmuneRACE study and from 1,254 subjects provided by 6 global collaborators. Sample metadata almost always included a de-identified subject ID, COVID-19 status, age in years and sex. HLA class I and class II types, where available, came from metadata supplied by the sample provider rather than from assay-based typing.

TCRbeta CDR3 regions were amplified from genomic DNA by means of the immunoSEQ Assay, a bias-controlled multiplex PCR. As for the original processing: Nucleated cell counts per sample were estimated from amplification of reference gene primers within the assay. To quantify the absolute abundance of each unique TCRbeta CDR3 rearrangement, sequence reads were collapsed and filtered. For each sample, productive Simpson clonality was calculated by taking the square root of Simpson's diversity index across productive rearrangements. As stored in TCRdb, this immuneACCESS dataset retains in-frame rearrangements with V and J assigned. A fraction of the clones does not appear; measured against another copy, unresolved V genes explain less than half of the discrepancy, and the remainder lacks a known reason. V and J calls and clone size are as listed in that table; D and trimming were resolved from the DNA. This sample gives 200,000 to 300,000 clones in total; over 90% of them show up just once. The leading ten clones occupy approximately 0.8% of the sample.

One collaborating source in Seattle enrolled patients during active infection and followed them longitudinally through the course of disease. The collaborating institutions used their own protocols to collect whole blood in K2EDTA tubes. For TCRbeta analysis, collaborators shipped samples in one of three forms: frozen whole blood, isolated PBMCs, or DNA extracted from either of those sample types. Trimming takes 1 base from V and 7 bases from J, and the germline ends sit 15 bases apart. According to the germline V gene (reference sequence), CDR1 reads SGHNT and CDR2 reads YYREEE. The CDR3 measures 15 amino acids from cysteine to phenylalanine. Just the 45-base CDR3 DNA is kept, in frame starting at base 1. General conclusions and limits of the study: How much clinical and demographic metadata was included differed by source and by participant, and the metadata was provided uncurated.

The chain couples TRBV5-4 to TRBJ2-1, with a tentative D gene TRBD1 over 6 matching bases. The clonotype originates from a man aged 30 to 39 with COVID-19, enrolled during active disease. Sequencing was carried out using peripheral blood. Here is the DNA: TGTGCCAGCAGCTTGCTCGGGCAGGGGATGAATGAGCAGTTCTTC. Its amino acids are CASSLLGQGMNEQFF.